This T cell receptor (beta chain) was found in a study of T-cell memory formation after mild COVID-19. Study context: In these data, TCR clusters were largely donor specific.

The CDR3 runs to 17 residues. Unmatched junction bases numbered 5, after V lost 3 bases and J lost 2 bases. Per germline, CDR1 SGHKS and CDR2 YYEKEE (reference sequence). General study findings and limits: The study detected some responding clones in pre-infection memory, suggesting cross-reactive memory joined.

On this clonotype: As yet, its antigen is unknown.

5'RACE primed at constant segments yielded TCR alpha and TCR beta cDNA libraries bearing sample barcodes and UMIs. MiXCR, applied by TCRdb to the 5' RACE reads, yields one record per CDR3 protein. Here the sample spans some 190,000 distinct CDR3 sequences, about 17% being singletons. The receptor comes from an adult woman who had mild COVID-19 (a few samples of this study predate the infection). Cell type and time point are not known. The chain carries TRBV5-5 and TRBJ2-1; 13 bases match TRBD2. Sequencing was performed on PBMCs or a T cell subset sorted from them (not recorded which). The CDR3 DNA is TGTGCCAGCAGCTCGACTAGCGGGAGGAAGGCCTACAATGAGCAGTTCTTC. Protein sequence: CASSSTSGRKAYNEQFF.